The clone carrying this T cell receptor beta chain occurred a few times. Its specificity is not known. The sample is drawn from a study of PD-L1 blockade in urothelial cancer. Study-level background: The number of prior chemotherapy regimens per patient was 0 to 3.

The protocol was immunoSEQ multiplex PCR, while the TCRdb copy is restricted to in-frame clones and leaves out a portion. The repertoire holds 58,000 or so clones, with around 83% as singletons. Study-level results: It was durable-benefit patients whose tumor-associated blood clones expanded more at 3 weeks.

There are 13 residues in the CDR3. Germline CDR1 SQVTM, CDR2 ANQGSEA. The V and J ends lost 6 bases and 3 bases, in that order; junction bases with no gene match: 5. The chain uses TRBV29-1 and TRBJ1-5; 7 bases agree with TRBD1. The sample was PBMCs, taken around atezolizumab (anti-PD-L1) treatment. This receptor was identified in a man aged 50 or older with urothelial cancer. Here the CDR3 reads CSVQGGANQPQHF. The CDR3 nucleotides are TGCAGCGTCCAGGGGGGAGCCAATCAGCCCCAGCATTTT.